The 16 T cell receptor beta chains listed next were all sequenced from one sample in a study of identical twins. TCRdb re-called the 5' RACE reads through MiXCR, storing one row per CDR3 protein. The repertoire holds fewer than 550,000 distinct CDR3 sequences, with 13% to 15% as singletons. This sample was also put to use in a study of yellow fever vaccine responses in identical twins.

The sample taken for sequencing was CD4+ T cells sorted from blood. The source of these receptors is a woman younger than 35 in good health.

This clonotype appeared a few times. V is TRBV7-9 and J is TRBJ1-4; D not resolved. This CDR3 comprises 14 residues. Trimming took 3 bases from V and 7 from J, leaving 12 bases between them. Germline lookup yields CDR1 SEHNR and CDR2 FQNEAQ (reference sequence). Here the CDR3 reads CASSFTHGGEKLFF. The CDR3 DNA reads TGTGCCAGCAGCTTTACCCATGGTGGTGAAAAACTGTTTTTT.

This clonotype was seen a few times. V and J are TRBV10-3 and TRBJ2-3, with 8 positions matching TRBD2. This CDR3 has 13 amino acids. J lost 2 bases, V lost 10 bases, and 5 bases had no gene match. The germline gives CDR1 ENHRY, CDR2 SYGVKD. The CDR3 DNA is TGTGCCAGCCTAGCGGGTACCACAGATACGCAGTATTTT. This sequence encodes CASLAGTTDTQYF.

The table lists this clonotype with a few counts. The chain links TRBV5-1 to TRBJ1-1; D possibly corresponds to TRBD1 (5 bases). Trimming stripped 2 bases from V and 4 bases from J, with 12 bases between. CDR3 length equals 14 residues. Germline CDR1 SGHRS, CDR2 YFSETQ. CDR3 loop: CASSLSQGPTEAFF. In nucleotides, the CDR3 is TGCGCCAGCAGCTTAAGCCAGGGCCCCACTGAAGCTTTCTTT.

The table lists this clonotype with a few counts. CDR3 residues: CASSFSQGHTEAFF. The DNA for the CDR3 is TGTGCCAGCAGTTTTTCACAGGGTCACACTGAAGCTTTCTTT. The rearrangement uses TRBV12-3 or TRBV12-4 and TRBJ1-1; perhaps TRBD1 as D (6 bases). The CDR3 consists of 14 residues. V was cut by 3 bases and J by 3 bases, with 11 bases left in between.

The sample holds a few counts of this clonotype. CDR3 sequence: CASSYSVGDTDTQYF. The CDR3 DNA reads as TGTGCCAGCAGTTACTCAGTGGGGGACACAGATACGCAGTATTTT. The rearrangement uses TRBV6-5 and TRBJ2-3, with D tentatively TRBD1 or TRBD2 (5 bases each). The CDR3 consists of 15 residues. The germline gives CDR1 MNHEY, CDR2 SVGAGI. V lost 0 bases and J lost 2, with 9 bases in between.

With regard to this clonotype: This may be a read error: a much more frequent sequence differs by one nucleotide. CDR3 sequence reads: CASRWEDRYTGGLFF. The CDR3 DNA reads as TGCGCCAGCCGCTGGGAGGACAGATACACCGGGGGGCTGTTTTTT. This chain links TRBV5-1 with TRBJ2-2; D may correspond to TRBD1 or TRBD2 (6 bases each). CDR1 is SGHRS, CDR2 YFSETQ, per germline. CDR3 length: 15 amino acids.

This clonotype showed up just a few times. V and J are TRBV28 and TRBJ2-7; 7 bases are a match to TRBD1. With 3 bases clipped from V and 4 bases from J, the junction kept 9 bases outside the gene matches. Germline CDR1 reads MDHEN; CDR2 reads SYDVKM. The CDR3 consists of 15 residues. The CDR3 region has the DNA TGTGCCAGCAGTTTTAGGGACAGAGTTTTTTACGAGCAGTACGTC. It is translated as CASSFRDRVFYEQYV.

The chain employs TRBV5-6 and TRBJ1-2; TRBD1 aligns across 7 bases. V trimming: 7 bases; J trimming: 3 bases; junction bases outside the gene matches: 9. This CDR3 has 14 residues. From germline, CDR1 is SGHDT and CDR2 YYEEEE. DNA for the CDR3: TGTGCCAGCCGGAACAGGGGAATCTACTATGGCTACACCTTC. Translated, it gives CASRNRGIYYGYTF.

The sample holds a few counts of this clonotype. V is TRBV25-1 and J is TRBJ2-1; D not resolved. The CDR3 extends over 15 amino acids. The germline CDR1 and CDR2 sequences are MGHDK and SYGVNS. Trimming shortened V by 7 bases and J by 0 bases, and 13 bases separated the two germline ends. CDR3 amino acids: CASTAYQSSYNEQFF. CDR3 nucleotides: TGTGCCAGCACTGCTTACCAGAGCTCCTACAATGAGCAGTTCTTC.

This clonotype has more than one count but fewer than ten. The chain is built from TRBV20-1 and TRBJ1-1; tentative D call: TRBD1 (5 bases). CDR3 length: 15 amino acids. In germline, CDR1 is DFQATT, CDR2 SNEGSKA (reference sequence). V dropped 1 base and J dropped 4 bases, with 16 bases sitting between them. The CDR3 reads CSARVVRGGSTEAFF. CDR3 nucleotide sequence: TGCAGTGCTAGAGTGGTAAGGGGTGGGAGCACTGAAGCTTTCTTT.

V usage is TRBV7-2 and J usage is TRBJ2-5; 9 bases fit TRBD2. Trimming took 3 bases from V and 5 from J; bases not matched to a gene: 13. The CDR3 has 17 amino acids. Germline V gives CDR1 SGHTA, CDR2 FQGNSA. This CDR3 reads CASSLGDTAGGGETQYF. The CDR3 DNA is TGTGCCAGCAGCTTGGGGGATACAGCGGGAGGAGGGGAGACCCAGTACTTC. Full variable domain (rest looked up from reference TRBV7-2 and TRBJ2-5): GAGVSQSPSNKVTEKGKDVELRCDPISGHTALYWYRQSLGQGLEFLIYFQGNSAPDKSGLPSDRFSAERTGGSVSTLTIQRTQQEDSAVYLCASSLGDTAGGGETQYFGPGTRLLVL.

This clonotype was detected only a few times. The CDR3 DNA follows: TGTGCCAGCAGTGTAGCGGGAGGAAAGTACGAGCAGTACTTC. Translation: CASSVAGGKYEQYF. The chain employs TRBV6-1 and TRBJ2-7, with TRBD2 matching 10 bases. CDR3 length: 14 residues. Germline V CDR1 and CDR2: MNHNS, SASEGT. With 4 bases clipped from V and 4 bases from J, the junction kept 4 bases outside the gene matches.

This clonotype was seen more than once but under ten times. The gene calls are TRBV20-1 and TRBJ2-5; the D gene is possibly TRBD2 (6 bases). The CDR3 runs to 14 residues. Germline loops: CDR1 DFQATT, CDR2 SNEGSKA (reference sequence). Deletions cut 4 bases from V and 2 bases from J, with 14 bases between. The CDR3 nucleotides are TGCAGTGCTAAAGCCCCTAGCGCTCAAGAGACCCAGTACTTC. Translated, it gives CSAKAPSAQETQYF.

This clonotype was seen only a few times. The chain recombines TRBV12-3 or TRBV12-4 with TRBJ2-7; 7 bases map to TRBD1. The CDR3 has 14 residues. Unmatched junction bases numbered 7, after V lost 6 bases and J lost 2 bases. The CDR3 coding sequence is TGTGCCAGCAGGACCGGGACAGCTACCTACGAGCAGTACTTC. It yields the protein CASRTGTATYEQYF.

The gene calls are TRBV11-2 and TRBJ2-2; no reliable D call. Germline CDR1 is SGHAT and CDR2 is FQNNGV. This CDR3 region has 16 residues. Trimming removed 1 base from V and 1 base from J, with 10 bases in between. This CDR3 is CASSLVRHLNTGELFF. Written as DNA, the CDR3 is TGTGCCAGCAGCTTAGTTCGACATTTGAACACCGGGGAGCTGTTTTTT.

The chain recombines TRBV3-1 with TRBJ2-5, with 12 bases matching TRBD2. The V gene's germline CDR1 is LGHDT and CDR2 YNNKEL (reference sequence). CDR3 length equals 17 residues. The V gene end was trimmed by 6 bases and the J gene end by 0 bases; junction bases not matched to a gene: 8. The CDR3 sequence is CASSFRLAGVNQETQYF. DNA for the CDR3: TGTGCCAGCAGTTTTCGACTAGCGGGAGTTAACCAAGAGACCCAGTACTTC.